The T cell receptor beta chain under discussion was sequenced for a study of early T cells in non-severe SARS-CoV-2 infection. Study context: Sequenced bulk RNA came from whole blood that was unsorted, and chains were unpaired. Study outcomes and limitations: Anti-spike CD8 responses were favored by VDJdb matching, which missed private and CD4 specificities.

Unique molecular identifiers were affixed to single, distinct cDNA molecules. TCRdb re-derived calls from the 5' RACE reads in MiXCR, one entry per CDR3 protein. The table includes some 28,000 distinct CDR3 sequences, about 5.7% detected once. In this sample, this clonotype turned up many times. Its antigen is undetermined. The TCR was taken from an adult who was a healthcare worker with PCR-confirmed SARS-CoV-2 infection or an uninfected control (not recorded which). Sequenced material: whole blood.

The CDR3 sequence: CASSYNEGTEAFF. The CDR3 DNA follows: TGTGCCAGCAGTTATAACGAGGGCACTGAAGCTTTCTTT. The chain couples TRBV6-5 to TRBJ1-1, with no clear D. The V end lost 3 bases, the J end lost 4 bases, and 9 bases lay between the germline ends. CDR1 MNHEY and CDR2 SVGAGI come from the germline V gene. This CDR3 spans 13 amino acids.